A selection of T cell receptor beta chains follows, all from one sample in a study of tumor-infiltrating T cells and Merkel cell polyomavirus. Profiled with immunoSEQ multiplex PCR; TCRdb holds only in-frame clones, not every one. The sample lists 20,000 to 30,000 clones, roughly 87% occurring once. What was sequenced was lymph node tissue. Receptors were obtained from a man aged 50 or older with Merkel cell carcinoma. CDR3s include the opening cysteine and the closing phenylalanine or tryptophan. The D gene is left open where the match is weak. Part of the rows lack a size; the others show once, few, many or a class for expanded clones.

abundance,j_gene,v_gene,d_gene,CDR3nt,CDR3aa
medium-sized,TRBJ1-2,TRBV5-1,NA,TGCGCCAGCAGCTTGGTAACGGGGTCGGGCTATGGCTACACCTTC,CASSLVTGSGYGYTF
NA,TRBJ2-5,TRBV7-8,NA,TGTGCCAGCAGCTCGTACATGGGGGCACGAGAGACCCAGTACTTC,CASSSYMGARETQYF
NA,TRBJ1-3,TRBV28,TRBD1,TGTGCCAGCAGTGGACAGGCCCGCTCTGGAAACACCATATATTTT,CASSGQARSGNTIYF
NA,TRBJ2-4,TRBV30,NA,TGTGCCTGGGGGGGGACAGTGAAAAACATTCAGTACTTC,CAWGGTVKNIQYF
NA,TRBJ1-1,TRBV5-5,NA,TGTGCCAGCACCCCCTGGGAGGGGAACACTGAAGCTTTCTTT,CASTPWEGNTEAFF
NA,TRBJ2-3,TRBV28,TRBD2,TGTGCCAGCAGTTTCGGGTGGACTAGCGGGAGCACAGATACGCAGTATTTT,CASSFGWTSGSTDTQYF
NA,TRBJ2-1,TRBV7-9,TRBD2,TGTGCCAGCAGCCCGCGGACTAGCGGGAGCAATGAGCAGTTCTTC,CASSPRTSGSNEQFF
NA,TRBJ2-1,TRBV5-5,TRBD2,TGTGCCAGCAGCGAGTTTAGCGGGACTTACAATGAGCAGTTCTTC,CASSEFSGTYNEQFF
NA,TRBJ2-5,TRBV19,TRBD1,TGTGCCAGTAGCTTCCGGGACAGGGGTGAGACCCAGTACTTC,CASSFRDRGETQYF
NA,TRBJ1-2,TRBV4-2,TRBD1,TGTGCCAGCAGCCAAGATGAGGGCAGGGGGCCTTTTGGCTACACCTTC,CASSQDEGRGPFGYTF
once,TRBJ1-2,TRBV6-5,TRBD1,TGTGCCAGCAGTTACTCCGGGACAGGGGTCTATGGCTACACCTTC,CASSYSGTGVYGYTF
NA,TRBJ2-7,TRBV5-4,TRBD1,TGTGCCAGCAGCGCGGGACAGGGTTGGTCCTACGAGCAGTACTTC,CASSAGQGWSYEQYF
NA,TRBJ2-5,TRBV6-5,NA,TGTGCCAGCAGATGGCATGAGACCCAGTACTTC,CASRWHETQYF
few,TRBJ2-1,TRBV7-2,TRBD2,TGTGCCAGCAGCGAATGGCGGGGGGACTCTTATGAGCAGTTCTTC,CASSEWRGDSYEQFF
once,TRBJ1-6,TRBV18,TRBD1,TGTGCCAGCTCACACTGGACAGGCCGGTCACCCCTCCACTTT,CASSHWTGRSPLHF
few,TRBJ2-7,TRBV16,NA,TGTGCCAGCAGCCAACTTCCCCCCTACGAGCAGTACTTC,CASSQLPPYEQYF
NA,TRBJ2-7,TRBV10-3,TRBD1,TGTGCCATCTCTCCTGGACAGGGTCGGTACGAGCAGTACTTC,CAISPGQGRYEQYF
NA,TRBJ1-5,TRBV21-1,NA,TGTGCCAGCAGCAAATCCCCAGGAAGGATGGGCAATCAGCCCCAGCATTTT,CASSKSPGRMGNQPQHF
NA,TRBJ2-7,TRBV28,NA,TGTGCCAGCAGTTTATTATTAGCGGACTATTCCTACGAGCAGTACTTC,CASSLLLADYSYEQYF
few,TRBJ2-3,TRBV4-2,TRBD2,TGTGCCAGCAGCCACCTCTTTCGGACTAGCGGGAGGGCTGATACGCAGTATTTT,CASSHLFRTSGRADTQYF
NA,TRBJ1-3,TRBV7-6,NA,TGTGCCAGCAGCTTAGTTACCCCGGGACTTAGCTCTGGAAACACCATATATTTT,CASSLVTPGLSSGNTIYF
NA,TRBJ1-5,TRBV4-1,NA,TGCGCCAGCAGCCAAGTAACGGGTAGCAATCAGCCCCAGCATTTT,CASSQVTGSNQPQHF
NA,TRBJ2-5,TRBV9,TRBD2,TGTGCCAGCAGCACTACTAGCGGGACGGAGACCCAGTACTTC,CASSTTSGTETQYF
NA,TRBJ2-7,TRBV18,NA,TGTGCCAGCTCACGACGACAGGAAGGGGCCTACGAGCAGTACTTC,CASSRRQEGAYEQYF
NA,TRBJ1-3,TRBV10-3,NA,TGTGCCATCAGTGTACAGGGTCCTGGAAACACCATATATTTT,CAISVQGPGNTIYF
NA,TRBJ2-1,TRBV11-3,TRBD2,TGTGCCAGCAGCTTGAACGCGGGGGGGGCCTACAATGAGCAGTTCTTC,CASSLNAGGAYNEQFF
few,TRBJ2-7,TRBV5-1,TRBD2,TGCGCCAGCAGGCCTCTAGCGGGAGACGAGCAGTACTTC,CASRPLAGDEQYF
NA,TRBJ2-3,TRBV5-1,TRBD2,TGCGCCTCCAGGCCCCGGAGGAGCGGGAGAGCTATCACAGATACGCAGTATTTT,CASRPRRSGRAITDTQYF
NA,TRBJ2-2,TRBV6-4,NA,TGTGCCAGCAGTGAGGCGGGGCGCCCTCGCACCGGGGAGCTGTTTTTT,CASSEAGRPRTGELFF
NA,TRBJ1-4,TRBV6-5,TRBD1,TGTGCCAGCAGTCGAGGGGGCGTTGAAAAACTGTTTTTT,CASSRGGVEKLFF
NA,TRBJ2-5,TRBV6-6,TRBD1,TGTGCCAGCGGGGAGGCGACAGGGGGATCAGAGACCCAGTACTTC,CASGEATGGSETQYF
NA,TRBJ1-3,TRBV6-1,NA,TGTGCCAGCAGTGAAGCGTTGGCCTCCTCTGGAAACACCATATATTTT,CASSEALASSGNTIYF
NA,TRBJ2-3,TRBV2,NA,TGTGCCGCCAAGATAGGGAGAGGCACAGATACGCAGTATTTT,CAAKIGRGTDTQYF
NA,TRBJ2-3,TRBV9,TRBD2,TGTGCCAGCAGCGTCCACGGGACTAGCGGCACAGATACGCAGTATTTT,CASSVHGTSGTDTQYF
NA,TRBJ2-7,TRBV2,NA,TGTGCCAGCAGTGAAGGACTCGCAAACTACGAGCAGTACTTC,CASSEGLANYEQYF
NA,TRBJ1-3,TRBV4-2,NA,TGTGCCAGCAGCCATGGGGCCTACTCTGGAAACACCATATATTTT,CASSHGAYSGNTIYF
medium-sized,TRBJ1-1,TRBV9,NA,TGTGCCAGCAGCGTAGAGTCGGGGGTGGGGGTCAACACTGAAGCTTTCTTT,CASSVESGVGVNTEAFF
NA,TRBJ1-1,TRBV27,TRBD1,TGTGCCAGCAGTGCATCCGGGACAGGGGGCACTGAAGCTTTCTTT,CASSASGTGGTEAFF
NA,TRBJ1-1,TRBV11-2,NA,TGTGCCAGCAGCTTAGTTCGTGACAGGAGGACTGAAGCTTTCTTT,CASSLVRDRRTEAFF
NA,TRBJ2-2,TRBV29-1,TRBD1,TGCAGCGTGGGAAACAGGGGCAGGTCCGGGGAGCTGTTTTTT,CSVGNRGRSGELFF
NA,TRBJ2-5,TRBV7-9,NA,TGTGCCAGCAGCCCTATGGGGGGGGCGTTATCGGTGGAGACCCAGTACTTC,CASSPMGGALSVETQYF
NA,TRBJ2-7,TRBV30,NA,TGTGCCTGGAGTCATAGGGGTCTGAACGAGCAGTACTTC,CAWSHRGLNEQYF
NA,TRBJ2-3,TRBV10-2,NA,TGCGCCAGCAGTGAGTCACGGGGTTACACAGATACGCAGTATTTT,CASSESRGYTDTQYF
NA,TRBJ1-1,TRBV29-1,TRBD1,TGCAGCGTGGGACAGCTAGAAGCTTTCTTT,CSVGQLEAFF
few,TRBJ1-2,TRBV2,TRBD1,TGTGCCATTTCGGGACAGGGTCCCCGCTACACCTTC,CAISGQGPRYTF
NA,TRBJ2-1,TRBV6-6,NA,TGTGCCAGCAGTTACTCGGAGAGGGTTGAGCAGTTCTTC,CASSYSERVEQFF
NA,TRBJ2-1,TRBV30,NA,TGTGCCTCGCGGGGCGGATACAATGAGCAGTTCTTC,CASRGGYNEQFF
few,TRBJ1-2,TRBV6-6,TRBD1,TGTGCCAGCAAACCAGGGGGCAACTATGGCTACACCTTC,CASKPGGNYGYTF
few,TRBJ2-3,TRBV6-4,TRBD2,TGTGCCAGCAGCCGGGACGGGGGGACAGATACGCAGTATTTT,CASSRDGGTDTQYF
NA,TRBJ1-2,TRBV19,NA,TGTGCCAGTGGGCCGGGACAAATTAACTATGGCTACACCTTC,CASGPGQINYGYTF
NA,TRBJ1-4,TRBV5-1,TRBD1,TGCGCCAGCAGCTTCGGGACAGGGGACGAAAAACTGTTTTTT,CASSFGTGDEKLFF
NA,TRBJ2-3,TRBV10-2,TRBD2,TGCGCCAGCCTCCTAGCGGGGACAGATACGCAGTATTTT,CASLLAGTDTQYF
NA,TRBJ2-5,TRBV13,NA,TGTGCCAGCAGCTTAGGGCCAGGGAAGCAAGAGACCCAGTACTTC,CASSLGPGKQETQYF
NA,TRBJ2-2,TRBV15,TRBD1,TGTGCCACCAGCAGAGGGGGGACAGGGGGCCCCGGGGAGCTGTTTTTT,CATSRGGTGGPGELFF
NA,TRBJ2-5,TRBV19,TRBD2,TGTGCCAGTAGTATTATCAGAGCGGGAGGGCGACAAGAGACCCAGTACTTC,CASSIIRAGGRQETQYF
NA,TRBJ1-1,TRBV4-3,NA,TGCGCCAGCAGCCAAGACAGGAACACTGAAGCTTTCTTT,CASSQDRNTEAFF
NA,TRBJ2-5,TRBV11-2,TRBD2,TGTGCCAGCAGCTTTGTGGGGTCAGACGGGGGGCAGTACTTC,CASSFVGSDGGQYF